The 19 T cell receptor beta chains listed next were all sequenced from one sample in a study of identical twins. TCRdb ran MiXCR on the 5' RACE reads and lists one entry per CDR3 protein. The profile shows 1.5 million to 2 million distinct CDR3 sequences, 32% of them singletons. Sequenced: cord blood. The receptors originated from a newborn girl in good health.

This clonotype has just one count. Germline is not matched at one junction end, which may reflect a read error. This chain links TRBV2 with TRBJ2-3; a weak D match, TRBD2 (5 bases). Germline V lookup: CDR1 SNHLY, CDR2 FYNNEI. This CDR3 has 16 amino acids. The CDR3 nucleotides are TGTGCCAGAAGTGAAAATAGCGTCAGAACTTGGCGTACGCAGTATTTT. Amino acids: CARSENSVRTWRTQYF.

This chain uses TRBV20-1 with TRBJ2-1; D might be TRBD2 (5 bases). The CDR3 totals 14 residues. V lost 1 base and J 13 bases, leaving 20 bases between the germline ends. Per germline, CDR1 DFQATT and CDR2 SNEGSKA (reference sequence). The CDR3 region is CSARAPTTQETQFF. The CDR3 DNA reads TGCAGTGCTAGAGCGCCGACTACCCAAGAGACCCAGTTCTTC.

This clonotype occurred a few times. J is TRBJ2-1 and V is TRBV9; 13 positions match TRBD2. V gave up 2 bases and J gave up 10 bases; unmatched junction bases: 3. Germline V gene data show CDR1 as SGDLS and CDR2 as YYNGEE. This CDR3 region has 14 residues. CDR3 loop: CASSVGLAGSEQFF. CDR3 sequence (DNA): TGTGCCAGCAGCGTGGGACTAGCGGGGAGCGAGCAGTTCTTC.

The table lists this clonotype with many counts. The V and J genes are TRBV10-3 and TRBJ1-2; D is unresolved. V lost 0 bases and J 4 bases, leaving 9 bases between the germline ends. Looked up from germline, CDR1 is ENHRY and CDR2 is SYGVKD. CDR3 length equals 14 residues. The CDR3 bases are TGTGCCATCAGTGAGTCGGCATCACCCTATGGCTACACCTTC. Protein sequence: CAISESASPYGYTF.

V gene TRBV20-1 combines with J gene TRBJ2-6, with D perhaps TRBD1 (7 bases). The CDR3 has 16 residues. Germline CDR1 reads DFQATT; CDR2 reads SNEGSKA (reference sequence). Trimming shortened V by 5 bases and J by 0 bases, and 14 bases separated the two germline ends. The CDR3, as DNA: TGCAGTGCTTCCAGGGGGGCCCACTCTGGGGCCAACGTCCTGACTTTC. Amino acids: CSASRGAHSGANVLTF.

This clonotype has ten or more counts. This chain joins TRBV29-1 and TRBJ1-1; D gene uncertain. Trimming shortened V by 4 bases and J by 0 bases, and 9 bases separated the two germline ends. Germline V gives CDR1 SQVTM, CDR2 ANQGSEA. This CDR3 comprises 13 residues. The DNA for the CDR3 is TGCAGCGTTGCTGCAGGCTTGAACACTGAAGCTTTCTTT. Encoded protein: CSVAAGLNTEAFF. The variable domain in full, with the rest retrieved from reference TRBV29-1 and TRBJ1-1, is SAVISQKPSRDICQRGTSLTIQCQVDSQVTMMFWYRQQPGQSLTLIATANQGSEATYESGFVIDKFPISRPNLTFSTLTVSNMSPEDSSIYLCSVAAGLNTEAFFGQGTRLTVV.

This clonotype has only a few counts. CDR3 bases: TGTGCCACCAGTGCCGGGTCATTGGGCGGCTACACCTTC. Its protein is CATSAGSLGGYTF. V usage is TRBV24-1 and J usage is TRBJ1-2, with D unresolved. The germline V gene encodes CDR1 KGHDR and CDR2 SFDVKD. Trimming removed 5 bases at V and 8 bases at J, with 14 bases between. This CDR3 has 13 amino acids.

This clonotype turned up a few times. The chain couples TRBV13 to TRBJ2-5; the match to TRBD2 covers 9 bases. CDR1 and CDR2 (germline): PRHDT, FYEKMQ (reference sequence). The V gene end was trimmed by 7 bases and the J gene end by 11 bases; junction bases not matched to a gene: 17. The CDR3 consists of 15 residues. Here the CDR3 DNA reads TGTGCCAGCACTCCTCCTAGCGGGGCTAGCAATGAGCAGTACTTC. Translating gives CASTPPSGASNEQYF.

Concerning this clonotype: A much larger clone differs from this one at a single base, so this may be a read error. This chain connects TRBV20-1 to TRBJ2-7; D remains ambiguous. V lost 6 bases, J lost 7 bases, and 10 bases lay in between. CDR1 and CDR2 (germline): DFQATT, SNEGSKA (reference sequence). The CDR3 is 10 residues long. For the CDR3, the DNA is TGCAGTGCCGTATACAATGAGCAGTACTTC. Its protein is CSAVYNEQYF.

This clonotype was seen only a few times. This chain uses TRBV18 with TRBJ2-7; D possibly corresponds to TRBD1 (5 bases). Germline CDR1 is KGHSH and CDR2 is LQKENI. The CDR3 extends over 13 amino acids. V lost 2 bases and J 5 bases, leaving 10 bases between the germline ends. The CDR3 DNA reads TGTGCCAGCTCACCAGACAGAACCAACGAGCAGTACTTC. Amino acids: CASSPDRTNEQYF. Combining the CDR3 with reference TRBV18 and TRBJ2-7 gives the whole variable domain NAGVMQNPRHLVRRRGQEARLRCSPMKGHSHVYWYRQLPEEGLKFMVYLQKENIIDESGMPKERFSAEFPKEGPSILRIQQVVRGDSAAYFCASSPDRTNEQYFGPGTRLTVT.

This clonotype was seen many times. The chain uses TRBV3-1 and TRBJ1-4; 7 bases align to TRBD1. This CDR3 has 14 residues. Germline lookup yields CDR1 LGHDT and CDR2 YNNKEL (reference sequence). V was clipped by 2 bases and J by 5 bases; unmatched bases: 2. The CDR3 DNA reads as TGTGCCAGCAGCCAATGGGACAGAAATGAAAAACTGTTTTTT. This codes for CASSQWDRNEKLFF.

This clonotype was observed a few times. The chain joins TRBV20-1 to TRBJ2-5; TRBD1 or TRBD2 may be the D gene (5 bases each). This CDR3 has 14 amino acids. Trimming removed 6 bases at V and 5 bases at J, with 19 bases between. CDR1 DFQATT and CDR2 SNEGSKA come from the germline V gene (reference sequence). The CDR3 coding sequence is TGCAGTGCCGTCGTTCCGGGGCGGTCGGAGACCCAGTACTTC. It specifies CSAVVPGRSETQYF.

In this sample, this clonotype turned up many times. The rearrangement links TRBV24-1 to TRBJ2-3; D remains unclear. Germline lookup yields CDR1 KGHDR and CDR2 SFDVKD. CDR3 length equals 14 residues. V was clipped by 1 base and J by 2 bases, with 6 bases between them. The CDR3 spells CATSDFPNTDTQYF. Here the CDR3 DNA reads TGTGCCACCAGTGATTTCCCCAACACAGATACGCAGTATTTT.

The V and J genes are TRBV7-9 and TRBJ2-3; D might be TRBD2 (5 bases). The V gene lost 5 bases and the J gene lost 2 bases, with 14 bases spanning the gap. The length of the CDR3 is 15 residues. Germline V gene data show CDR1 as SEHNR and CDR2 as FQNEAQ (reference sequence). The CDR3 DNA is TGTGCCAGCAGCCGACGGACTGCCTTCACAGATACGCAGTATTTT. It is translated as CASSRRTAFTDTQYF.

This clonotype was detected ten times or more. The V gene is TRBV10-2, the J gene TRBJ2-3; D is perhaps TRBD1 (6 bases). Trimming removed 2 bases from V and 2 bases from J, with 8 bases in between. The germline gives CDR1 WSHSY, CDR2 SAAADI. This CDR3 comprises 14 residues. The CDR3 nucleotides read TGCGCCAGCAGTGAGGACAGGATCACAGATACGCAGTATTTT. Its translation is CASSEDRITDTQYF.

The rearrangement joins TRBV12-3 or TRBV12-4 to TRBJ2-7; the match to TRBD1 covers 7 bases. The CDR3 is made up of 12 amino acids. Losses at the gene ends were 6 bases for V and 11 bases for J; bases not matched to a gene: 10. The CDR3 protein is CASSDRASGKYF. The CDR3 nucleotides read TGTGCCAGCAGCGACAGGGCTTCCGGAAAGTACTTC.

This clonotype has more than one count but fewer than ten. The gene calls are TRBV20-1 and TRBJ1-1, with TRBD1 matching 8 bases. V lost 1 base, J lost 0 bases, and 13 bases stayed unmatched. The CDR3 is 18 residues long. The germline gives CDR1 DFQATT, CDR2 SNEGSKA (reference sequence). The CDR3 coding sequence is TGCAGTGCTAGAGCGACAGGGGCCGCCGGGTGGGTGAACACTGAAGCTTTCTTT. It encodes CSARATGAAGWVNTEAFF.

This clonotype appeared a few times. The chain links TRBV18 to TRBJ2-3; TRBD2 is a possible D gene (7 bases). The CDR3 runs 16 residues. The germline V gene encodes CDR1 KGHSH and CDR2 LQKENI. V gave up 6 bases and J gave up 2 bases, with 18 bases separating them. The CDR3 loop is CASSPFGGQNTDTQYF. The CDR3 nucleotides are TGTGCCAGCTCCCCCTTCGGGGGGCAGAACACAGATACGCAGTATTTT.

In this sample, this clonotype turned up a few times. V gene TRBV5-1 combines with J gene TRBJ2-5, with a possible D match to TRBD2 (5 bases). The CDR3 consists of 18 residues. CDR1 SGHRS and CDR2 YFSETQ come from the germline V gene. Trimming took 1 base from V and 11 from J, leaving 30 bases between them. CDR3: CASSLSRWEAAKSDQQYF. The CDR3 DNA follows: TGCGCCAGCAGCTTGTCCCGTTGGGAAGCGGCCAAATCTGATCAGCAGTACTTC.